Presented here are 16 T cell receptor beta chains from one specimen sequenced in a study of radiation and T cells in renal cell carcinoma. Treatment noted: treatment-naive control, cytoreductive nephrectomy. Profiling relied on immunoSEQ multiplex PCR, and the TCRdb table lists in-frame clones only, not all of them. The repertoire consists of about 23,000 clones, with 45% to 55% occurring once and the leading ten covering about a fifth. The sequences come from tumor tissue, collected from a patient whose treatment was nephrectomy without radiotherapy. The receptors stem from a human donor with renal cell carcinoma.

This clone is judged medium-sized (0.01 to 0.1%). CDR3: CASRPGTGVLSPLHF. CDR3 sequence (DNA): TGTGCCAGCAGACCCGGGACAGGGGTTCTCTCACCCCTCCACTTT. The chain employs TRBV27 and TRBJ1-6, with 10 bases matching TRBD1. V was clipped by 6 bases and J by 10 bases; unmatched bases: 9. Germline V gives CDR1 MNHEY, CDR2 SMNVEV (reference sequence). There are 15 residues in the CDR3.

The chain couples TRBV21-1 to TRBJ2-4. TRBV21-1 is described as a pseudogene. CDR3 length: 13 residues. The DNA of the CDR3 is TGTGCCAGCTTAGGGCTAGCCAAAAACATTCAGTACTTC. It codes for CASLGLAKNIQYF.

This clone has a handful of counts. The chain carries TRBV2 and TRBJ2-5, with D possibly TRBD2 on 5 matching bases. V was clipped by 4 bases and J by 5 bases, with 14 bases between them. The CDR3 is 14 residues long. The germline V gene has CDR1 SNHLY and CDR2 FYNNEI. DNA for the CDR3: TGTGCCAGCAGTGCCACGGGTTGGAGGGAGACCCAGTACTTC. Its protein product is CASSATGWRETQYF. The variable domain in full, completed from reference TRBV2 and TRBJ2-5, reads EPEVTQTPSHQVTQMGQEVILRCVPISNHLYFYWYRQILGQKVEFLVSFYNNEISEKSEIFDDQFSVERPDGSNFTLKIRSTKLEDSAMYFCASSATGWRETQYFGPGTRLLVL.

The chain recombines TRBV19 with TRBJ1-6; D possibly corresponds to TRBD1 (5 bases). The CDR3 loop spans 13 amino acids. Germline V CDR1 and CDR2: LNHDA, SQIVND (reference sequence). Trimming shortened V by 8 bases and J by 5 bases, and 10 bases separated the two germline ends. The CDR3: CASSGTDNSPLHF. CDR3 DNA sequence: TGTGCCAGTTCCGGGACCGATAATTCACCCCTCCACTTT. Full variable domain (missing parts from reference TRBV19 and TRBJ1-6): DGGITQSPKYLFRKEGQNVTLSCEQNLNHDAMYWYRQDPGQGLRLIYYSQIVNDFQKGDIAEGYSVSREKKESFPLTVTSAQKNPTAFYLCASSGTDNSPLHFGNGTRLTVT.

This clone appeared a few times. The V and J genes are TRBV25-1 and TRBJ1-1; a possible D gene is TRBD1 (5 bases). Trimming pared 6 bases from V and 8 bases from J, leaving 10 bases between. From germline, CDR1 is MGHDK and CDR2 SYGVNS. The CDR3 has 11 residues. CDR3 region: CASRNWGEAFF. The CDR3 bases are TGTGCCAGCAGGAACTGGGGGGAAGCTTTCTTT.

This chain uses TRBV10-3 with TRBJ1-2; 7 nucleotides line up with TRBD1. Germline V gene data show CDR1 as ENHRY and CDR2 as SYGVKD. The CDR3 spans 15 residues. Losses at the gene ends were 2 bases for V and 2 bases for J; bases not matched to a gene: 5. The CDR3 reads CAISEPETGNYGYTF. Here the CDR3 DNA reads TGTGCCATCAGTGAGCCTGAGACAGGGAACTATGGCTACACCTTC.

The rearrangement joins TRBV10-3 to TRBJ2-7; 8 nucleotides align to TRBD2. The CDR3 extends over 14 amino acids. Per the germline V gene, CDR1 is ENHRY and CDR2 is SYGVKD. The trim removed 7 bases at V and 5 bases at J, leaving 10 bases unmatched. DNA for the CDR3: TGTGCCATCACCTCGTTCCCGGGGGGGAACGAGCAGTACTTC. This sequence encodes CAITSFPGGNEQYF.

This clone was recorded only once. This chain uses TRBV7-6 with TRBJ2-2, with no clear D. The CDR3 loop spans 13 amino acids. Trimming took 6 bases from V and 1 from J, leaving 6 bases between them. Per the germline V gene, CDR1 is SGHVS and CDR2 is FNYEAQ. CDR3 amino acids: CASRTLNTGELFF. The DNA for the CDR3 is TGTGCCAGCAGGACACTGAACACCGGGGAGCTGTTTTTT. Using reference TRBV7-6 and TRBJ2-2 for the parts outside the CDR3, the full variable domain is GAGVSQSPRYKVTKRGQDVALRCDPISGHVSLYWYRQALGQGPEFLTYFNYEAQQDKSGLPNDRFSAERPEGSISTLTIQRTEQRDSAMYRCASRTLNTGELFFGEGSRLTVL.

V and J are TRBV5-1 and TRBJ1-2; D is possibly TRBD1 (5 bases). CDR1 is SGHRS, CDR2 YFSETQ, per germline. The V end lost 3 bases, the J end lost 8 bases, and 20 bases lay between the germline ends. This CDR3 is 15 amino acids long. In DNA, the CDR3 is TGCGCCAGCAGCTGGGACCCGACGGACCGAAGAGGCTACACCTTC. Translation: CASSWDPTDRRGYTF.

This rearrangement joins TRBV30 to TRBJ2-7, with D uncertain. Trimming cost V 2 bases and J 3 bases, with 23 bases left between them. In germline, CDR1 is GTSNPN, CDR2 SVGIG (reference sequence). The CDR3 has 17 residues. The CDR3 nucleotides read TGTGCCTGGAGTCCGCAGGTAATTGAGGTGTATCGCTACGAGCAGTACTTC. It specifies CAWSPQVIEVYRYEQYF.

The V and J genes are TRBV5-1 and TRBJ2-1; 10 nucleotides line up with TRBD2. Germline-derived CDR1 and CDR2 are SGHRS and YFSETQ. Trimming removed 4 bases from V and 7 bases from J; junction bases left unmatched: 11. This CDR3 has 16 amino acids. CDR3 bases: TGCGCCAGCAGCCTAGGAGCGGGGGGGCCGAAAAATGAGCAGTTCTTC. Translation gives CASSLGAGGPKNEQFF.

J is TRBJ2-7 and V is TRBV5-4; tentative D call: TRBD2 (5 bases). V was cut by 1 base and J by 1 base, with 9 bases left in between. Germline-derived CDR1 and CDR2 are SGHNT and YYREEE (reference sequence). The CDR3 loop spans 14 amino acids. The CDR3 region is CASSLFGGSYEQYF. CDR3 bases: TGTGCCAGCAGCTTGTTCGGCGGGTCCTACGAGCAGTACTTC.

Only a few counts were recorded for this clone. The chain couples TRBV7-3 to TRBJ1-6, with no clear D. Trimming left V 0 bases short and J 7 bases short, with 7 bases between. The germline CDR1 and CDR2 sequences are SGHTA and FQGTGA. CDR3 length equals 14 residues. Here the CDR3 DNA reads TGTGCCAGCAGCTTAACGGTAGGGAATTCACCCCTCCACTTT. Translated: CASSLTVGNSPLHF.

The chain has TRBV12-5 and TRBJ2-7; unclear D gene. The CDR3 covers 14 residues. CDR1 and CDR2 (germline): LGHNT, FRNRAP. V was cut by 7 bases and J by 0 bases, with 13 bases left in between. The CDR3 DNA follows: TGTGCTAGTGCCCCACAGCGAGGCTCCTACGAGCAGTACTTC. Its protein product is CASAPQRGSYEQYF.

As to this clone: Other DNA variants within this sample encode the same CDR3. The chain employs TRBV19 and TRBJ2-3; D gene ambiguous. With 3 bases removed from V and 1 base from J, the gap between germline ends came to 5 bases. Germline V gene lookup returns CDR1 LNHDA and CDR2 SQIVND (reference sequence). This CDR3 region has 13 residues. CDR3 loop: CASSIPGTDTQYF. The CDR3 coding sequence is TGTGCCAGTAGTATCCCGGGCACAGATACGCAGTATTTT.

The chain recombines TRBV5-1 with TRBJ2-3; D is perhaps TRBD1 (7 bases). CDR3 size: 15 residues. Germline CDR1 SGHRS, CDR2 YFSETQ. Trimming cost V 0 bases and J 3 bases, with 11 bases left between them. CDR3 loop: CASSLAQGGTDTQYF. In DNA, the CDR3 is TGCGCCAGCAGCTTGGCCCAGGGGGGAACAGATACGCAGTATTTT.